These T cell receptor beta chains were read from a single sample in a study of CD8+CD57+ T cells in acquired aplastic anemia. TCRdb re-called the reads through MiXCR, storing one row per CDR3 protein. Of some 180,000 distinct CDR3 sequences listed, approximately 49% are singletons. Material: sorted CD4+, CD8+, or CD8+CD57+ T cells (not recorded which) from PBMCs. These receptors all come from a human donor in good health. Each CDR3 is given with its conserved first and last residue. Fields, in order: J gene, clone size, V gene, D gene, CDR3 protein, CDR3 DNA. A D gene is named only where the DNA matches it firmly. A row's size may be missing; if present it is once, few, many or a size class.

J: TRBJ1-1; size: .; V: TRBV20-1; D: TRBD1; CDR3: CSARGRTGNTEAFF; DNA: TGCAGTGCTAGAGGAAGGACAGGTAACACTGAAGCTTTCTTT
J: TRBJ2-5; size: .; V: TRBV30; D: .; CDR3: CAWAKSYQGTQYF; DNA: TGTGCCTGGGCCAAGTCATACCAAGGGACCCAGTACTTC
J: TRBJ1-2; size: .; V: TRBV10-3; D: TRBD1; CDR3: CAIPAQGNYGYTF; DNA: TGTGCCATCCCAGCACAGGGGAACTATGGCTACACCTTC
J: TRBJ2-1; size: .; V: TRBV25-1; D: TRBD2; CDR3: CASSESGRSSYNEQFF; DNA: TGTGCCAGCAGTGAGAGCGGGAGGTCCTCCTACAATGAGCAGTTCTTC
J: TRBJ2-7; size: .; V: TRBV7-1; D: TRBD2; CDR3: CASSTQGLAGVSYEQYF; DNA: TGTGCCAGCAGCACACAGGGACTAGCGGGAGTTTCCTACGAGCAGTACTTC
J: TRBJ1-2; size: many; V: TRBV12-3/TRBV12-4; D: .; CDR3: CASSVTRGGINGYTF; DNA: TGTGCCAGCAGTGTCACCAGGGGCGGCATAAATGGCTACACCTTC
J: TRBJ1-2; size: .; V: TRBV29-1; D: .; CDR3: CSALFPYGYTF; DNA: TGCAGCGCCCTATTCCCCTATGGCTACACCTTC
J: TRBJ2-1; size: many; V: TRBV5-5; D: .; CDR3: CASSLSGTSDNEQFF; DNA: TGTGCCAGCAGCTTGTCTGGGACATCGGACAATGAGCAGTTCTTC
J: TRBJ2-2; size: many; V: TRBV2; D: TRBD1; CDR3: CASSRDRGNTGELFF; DNA: TGTGCCAGCAGTCGGGACAGGGGGAACACCGGGGAGCTGTTTTTT
J: TRBJ2-7; size: many; V: TRBV12-3/TRBV12-4; D: TRBD2; CDR3: CASSFGGGPGEQYF; DNA: TGTGCCAGCAGTTTCGGGGGAGGGCCTGGCGAGCAGTACTTC